This T cell receptor (beta chain) was observed in a study of shared T cell receptors in the human thymus. TCRdb's copy holds only in-frame clones and misses some; the assay was immunoSEQ multiplex PCR. This sample has over 650,000 clones, with around 87% found just once. V lost 5 bases, J lost 5 bases, and 12 bases stayed unmatched. Germline lookup yields CDR1 MDHEN and CDR2 SYDVKM. The CDR3 has 17 residues. The same data also went into a second study, on human thymus T cells.

Sequencing input: thymocytes. This clonotype originated in a boy under two years old with a congenital heart defect. J is TRBJ2-5 and V is TRBV28, with 12 bases lining up with TRBD2. CDR3 residues: CASSELSASGRAETQYF. The CDR3 region has the DNA TGTGCCAGCAGTGAGTTATCCGCTAGCGGGAGGGCTGAGACCCAGTACTTC.